This T cell receptor beta chain comes out of a study of OX40 agonist ivuxolimab in advanced cancers. Looking at the study overall: The costimulatory receptor OX40 (CD134) was targeted by ivuxolimab, a fully human IgG2 agonistic monoclonal antibody. Peripheral TCRbeta sequencing aimed to test whether ivuxolimab altered TCR sequence diversity and caused clonal T-cell expansion. Patients were allowed to have had prior anti-PD-1, anti-PD-L1 or anti-CTLA-4 therapy, and roughly 40% of the dose-escalation patients had previously received checkpoint inhibitors. The monotherapy dose-escalation portion (N = 52 patients) of the phase I ivuxolimab trial is reported in the paper. Among the approximately 50 dose-escalation patients, 19 had hepatocellular carcinoma, about 15 melanoma, 9 renal cell carcinoma and 9 head and neck cancer. Partial responses occurred in three dose-escalation patients, of whom one had hepatocellular carcinoma and two had cutaneous melanoma. Intravenous ivuxolimab was administered to patients every 2 weeks at six dose levels: 0.01, 0.1, 0.3, 1.5, 3 and 10 mg/kg. A male proportion of roughly 80% and a mean age of around 60 years, ranging from 23 to 79, were recorded for the dose-escalation cohort.

To sequence the TCRbeta CDR3 region, genomic DNA was isolated from the sorted cells. The immunoSEQ Assay was used to sequence the TCRbeta CDR3 regions. Sourced from immuneACCESS, this table was stored by TCRdb with only in-frame sequences that have V and J called. A share of the clones is absent; for the studies checked, an unresolved V gene accounts for under half, and the remainder has no known explanation. This sample lists roughly 81,000 clones; 80% to 90% were detected once. Together, the top ten hold around 5.1% of the sample. The paper's findings and limits, for the study overall: Clonal expansion of both CD4+ and CD8+ blood T cells was observed from baseline to week 6 at doses 0.1 to 3.0 mg/kg. In the 0.1-3.0 mg/kg groups, partial responders had among the lowest normalized peripheral clonal expansion, particularly in CD8+ T cells. The antigen specificity of the clonally expanded peripheral T cells was not determined. On average, CD8+ T cells showed more expanded clones than CD4+ T cells after ivuxolimab. Low levels of normalized T-cell clonal expansion were also shown by some nonresponding patients.

Of note for this clone: Its antigen specificity is not known. No base quality values were provided; no much bigger clone lies one nucleotide off.

Patients with a history of autoimmune disease or receiving systemic immunosuppression were excluded from the trial. In every dose cohort, peripheral blood was drawn for TCR sequencing at baseline, cycle 4 day 1, and cycle 7 day 1. The samples were taken from a phase I, first-in-human, multicenter, open-label dose-escalation trial of ivuxolimab. The trial enrolled adults with locally advanced or metastatic head and neck squamous cell, hepatocellular, melanoma or renal cell carcinoma. CD4+ and CD8+ T cells were sorted separately from peripheral blood before TCR sequencing. The sample was CD4+ or CD8+ T cells sorted from blood, taken in a trial of the OX40 agonist ivuxolimab. This TCR came from an adult with an advanced solid tumor such as melanoma, head and neck, liver or kidney cancer.

The CDR3 region has the sequence CASGFGDPYNEQFF. Read as DNA, the sequence is TGTGCTAGTGGTTTCGGGGACCCCTACAATGAGCAGTTCTTC. This chain joins TRBV12-5 to TRBJ2-1; the D gene is possibly TRBD1 or TRBD2, with 5 bases matching each. According to the germline V gene, CDR1 reads LGHNT and CDR2 reads FRNRAP. The CDR3 sequence holds 14 residues, the cysteine and phenylalanine included. Only the CDR3 DNA stays, 42 bases, in frame from base 1. V is cut by 3 bases and J by 2 bases, and the space between the germline ends is 8 bases.